This T cell receptor beta chain was sequenced during a study of blood T cell repertoires in COVID-19 (dated by TCRdb to the early 2020s). For the study in its entirety: Samples from collaborators originated in the United States, Italy and Spain and spanned both the acute and convalescent phases of COVID-19. The material from the prospective study consisted of cDNA or gDNA derived from T cells, B-cell-depleted T cells, or PBMCs. Subjects who had been exposed to COVID-19, were actively infected with it, or had recovered from it provided the deeply sampled blood TCRbeta repertoires that made up the dataset. A freely available public database, intended as a resource for researchers studying the immune response to SARS-CoV-2, is where the repertoires were released. Samples were obtained from the ongoing ImmuneRACE study (first 160 participants) and from over a thousand subjects provided by 6 global collaborators. The sample metadata nearly always contained a de-identified subject ID, COVID-19 status, age in years and sex. HLA class I and class II types, where available, came from metadata supplied by the sample provider rather than from assay-based typing.

Findings and caveats that apply to the study as a whole: The quantity of clinical and demographic metadata differed by source and by participant and was supplied without curation.

Turning to this clone: Its specific antigen is unknown. No quality values exist for individual bases; no much larger clone is one base distant.

The trim is 0 bases for V and 4 bases for J, with a gap of 11 bases between the germline ends. The CDR1 and CDR2 encoded by the germline V gene (reference sequence) are SGHNT and YYREEE. From cysteine to phenylalanine, the CDR3 is 15 amino acids long. CDR3 DNA only is kept here, 45 bases in frame from base 1. The immunoSEQ Assay, a bias-controlled multiplex PCR, was used to amplify TCRbeta CDR3 regions from genomic DNA. The study's processing was this. Within the assay, amplification of reference gene primers was used to estimate how many nucleated cells each sample contained. To quantify the absolute abundance of each unique TCRbeta CDR3 rearrangement, sequence reads were collapsed and filtered. Productive Simpson clonality was computed per sample as the square root of Simpson's diversity index over productive rearrangements. This is the immuneACCESS table as TCRdb keeps it, with only in-frame sequences that have V and J called. A part of the clones is gone; compared with another copy, unresolved V genes explain less than half, and the rest is unexplained. V and J calls and clone size are those listed in that table; D and trimming were worked out from the DNA. The table for this sample lists roughly 65,000 clones; 80% to 90% of them were counted only once. The ten top clones hold approximately 15% of the sample.

Whole blood was collected in K2EDTA tubes by collaborating institutions according to the institutions' own protocols. For TCRbeta analysis, collaborators shipped samples as frozen whole blood, isolated PBMCs, or DNA extracted from either of those sample types. The receptor comes from a man aged 80 or over with acute or convalescent COVID-19. The sample was peripheral blood. Recombination connected TRBV5-4 to TRBJ1-3; the D gene assignment is ambiguous. The DNA sequence is given as TGTGCCAGCAGCTTGGGGAGTCCGGCGGGAAACACCATATATTTT. Its amino acids are CASSLGSPAGNTIYF.